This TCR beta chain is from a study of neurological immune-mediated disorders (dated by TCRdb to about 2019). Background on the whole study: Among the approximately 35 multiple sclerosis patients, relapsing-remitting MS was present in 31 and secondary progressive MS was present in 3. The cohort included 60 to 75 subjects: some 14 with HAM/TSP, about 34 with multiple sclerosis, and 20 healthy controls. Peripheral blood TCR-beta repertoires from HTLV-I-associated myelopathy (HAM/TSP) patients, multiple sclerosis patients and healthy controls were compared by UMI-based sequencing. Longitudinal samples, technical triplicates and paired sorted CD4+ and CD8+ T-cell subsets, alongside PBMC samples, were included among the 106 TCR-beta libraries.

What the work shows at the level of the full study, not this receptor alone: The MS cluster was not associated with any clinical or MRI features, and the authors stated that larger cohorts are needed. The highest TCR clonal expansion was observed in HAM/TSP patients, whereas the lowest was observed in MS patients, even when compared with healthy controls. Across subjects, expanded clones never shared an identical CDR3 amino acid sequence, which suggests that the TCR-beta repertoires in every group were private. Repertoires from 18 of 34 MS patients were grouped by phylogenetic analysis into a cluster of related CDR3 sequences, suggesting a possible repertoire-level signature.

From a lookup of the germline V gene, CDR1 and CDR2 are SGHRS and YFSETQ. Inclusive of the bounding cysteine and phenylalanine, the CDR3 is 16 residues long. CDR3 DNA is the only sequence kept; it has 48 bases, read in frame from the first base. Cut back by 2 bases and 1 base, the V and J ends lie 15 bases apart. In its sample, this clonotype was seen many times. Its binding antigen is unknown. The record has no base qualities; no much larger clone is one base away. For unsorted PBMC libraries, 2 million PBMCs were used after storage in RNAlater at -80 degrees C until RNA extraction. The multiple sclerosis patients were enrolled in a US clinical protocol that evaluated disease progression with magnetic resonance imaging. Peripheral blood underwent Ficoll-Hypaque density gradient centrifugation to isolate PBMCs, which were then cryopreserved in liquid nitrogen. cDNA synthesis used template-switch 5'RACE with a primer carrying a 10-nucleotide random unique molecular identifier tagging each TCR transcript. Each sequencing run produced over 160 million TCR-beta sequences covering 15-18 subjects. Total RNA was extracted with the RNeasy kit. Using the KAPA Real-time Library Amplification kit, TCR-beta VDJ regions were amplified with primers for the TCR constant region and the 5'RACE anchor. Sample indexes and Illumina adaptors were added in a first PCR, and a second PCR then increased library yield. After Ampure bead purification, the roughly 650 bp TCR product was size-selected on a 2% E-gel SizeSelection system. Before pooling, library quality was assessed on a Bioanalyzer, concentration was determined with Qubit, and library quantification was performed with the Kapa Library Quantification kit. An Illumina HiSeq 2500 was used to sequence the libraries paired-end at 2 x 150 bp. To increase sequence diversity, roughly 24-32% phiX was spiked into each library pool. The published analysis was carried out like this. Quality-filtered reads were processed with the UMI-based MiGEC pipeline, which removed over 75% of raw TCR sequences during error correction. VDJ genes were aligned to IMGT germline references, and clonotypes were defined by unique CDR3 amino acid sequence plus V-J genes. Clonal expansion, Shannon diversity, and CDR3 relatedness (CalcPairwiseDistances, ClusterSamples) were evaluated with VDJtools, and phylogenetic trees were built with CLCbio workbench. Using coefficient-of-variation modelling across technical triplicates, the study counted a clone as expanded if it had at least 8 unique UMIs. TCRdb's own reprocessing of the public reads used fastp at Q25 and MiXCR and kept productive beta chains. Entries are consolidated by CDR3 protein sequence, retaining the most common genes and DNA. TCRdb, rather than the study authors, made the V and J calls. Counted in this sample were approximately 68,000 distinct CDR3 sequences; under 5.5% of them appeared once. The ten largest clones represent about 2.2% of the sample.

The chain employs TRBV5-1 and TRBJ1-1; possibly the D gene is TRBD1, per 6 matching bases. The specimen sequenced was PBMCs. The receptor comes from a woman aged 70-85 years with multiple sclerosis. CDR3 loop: CASSLWPQTGNTEAFF. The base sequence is TGCGCCAGCAGCTTATGGCCCCAGACAGGGAACACTGAAGCTTTCTTT.